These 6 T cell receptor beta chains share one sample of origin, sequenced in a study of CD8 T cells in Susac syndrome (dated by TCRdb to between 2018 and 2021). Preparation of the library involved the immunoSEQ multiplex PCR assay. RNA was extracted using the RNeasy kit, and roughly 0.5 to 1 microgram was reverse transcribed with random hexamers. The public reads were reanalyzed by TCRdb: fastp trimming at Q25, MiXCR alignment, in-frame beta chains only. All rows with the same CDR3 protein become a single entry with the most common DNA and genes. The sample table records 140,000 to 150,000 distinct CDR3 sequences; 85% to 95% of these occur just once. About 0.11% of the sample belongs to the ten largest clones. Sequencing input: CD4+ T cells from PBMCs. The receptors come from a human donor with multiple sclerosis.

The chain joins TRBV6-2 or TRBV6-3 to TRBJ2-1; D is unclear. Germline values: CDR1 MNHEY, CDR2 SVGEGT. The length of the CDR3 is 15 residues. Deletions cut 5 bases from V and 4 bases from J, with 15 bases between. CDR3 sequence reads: CASSPELGLYNEQFF. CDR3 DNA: TGTGCCAGCAGTCCCGAATTAGGCCTTTACAATGAGCAGTTCTTC.

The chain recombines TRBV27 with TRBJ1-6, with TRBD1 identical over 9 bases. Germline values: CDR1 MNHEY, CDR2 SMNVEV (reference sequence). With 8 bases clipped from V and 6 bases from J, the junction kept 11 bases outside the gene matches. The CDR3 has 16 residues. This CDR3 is CASCILGTGLNSPLHF. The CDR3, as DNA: TGTGCCAGCTGTATACTAGGGACAGGGCTTAATTCACCCCTCCACTTT.

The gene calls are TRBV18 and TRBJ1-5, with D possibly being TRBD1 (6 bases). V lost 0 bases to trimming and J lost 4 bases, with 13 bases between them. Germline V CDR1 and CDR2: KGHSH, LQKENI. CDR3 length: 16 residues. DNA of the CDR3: TGTGCCAGCTCACCACCATCGGCCAGGGGAAATCAGCCCCAGCATTTT. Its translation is CASSPPSARGNQPQHF.

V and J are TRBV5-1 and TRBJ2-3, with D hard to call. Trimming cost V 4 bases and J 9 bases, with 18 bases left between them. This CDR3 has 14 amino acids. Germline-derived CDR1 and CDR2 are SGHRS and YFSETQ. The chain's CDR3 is CASSHHLSSETQYF. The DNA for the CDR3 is TGCGCCAGCAGCCACCATCTCAGTAGTGAGACGCAGTATTTT.

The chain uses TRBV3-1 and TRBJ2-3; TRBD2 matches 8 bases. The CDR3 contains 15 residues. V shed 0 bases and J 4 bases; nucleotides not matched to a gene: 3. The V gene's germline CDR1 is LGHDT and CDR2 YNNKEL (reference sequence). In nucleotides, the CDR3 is TGTGCCAGCAGCCAAGATCAACTAGCGGCAGATACGCAGTATTTT. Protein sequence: CASSQDQLAADTQYF.

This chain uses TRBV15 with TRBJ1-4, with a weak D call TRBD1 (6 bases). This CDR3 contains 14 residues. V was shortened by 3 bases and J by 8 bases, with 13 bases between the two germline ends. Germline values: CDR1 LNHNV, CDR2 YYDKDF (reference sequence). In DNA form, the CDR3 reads TGTGCCACCAGCAGGCAGGGGCTATGGGAAAAACTGTTTTTT. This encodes CATSRQGLWEKLFF.